This T cell receptor beta chain was captured by sequencing in a study of CD8+CD57+ T cells in acquired aplastic anemia. Study findings and constraints: Common to patients and controls were about 31 CD8+ CDR3 sequences.

According to the study, genomic DNA was the template for TCR beta VDJ and CDR3 profiling. From the reads, TCRdb called clonotypes with MiXCR, one entry per CDR3 protein. This table holds 200,000 to 250,000 distinct CDR3 sequences, 65% found once. CDR1 is SGHVS, CDR2 FNYEAQ, per germline. V was clipped by 5 bases and J by 6 bases; unmatched bases: 11. This CDR3 is 16 amino acids long. For sequencing, patients were chosen who had shown expansion of CD8+CD57+ cells by flow cytometry. A word on this clonotype: As yet, its antigen is unknown.

The TCR sequence derives from a human donor with aplastic anemia. The gene calls are TRBV7-6 and TRBJ2-1; 9 bases map to TRBD2. Sequencing used sorted CD4+, CD8+, or CD8+CD57+ T cells (not recorded which) from PBMCs. In nucleotides, the CDR3 is TGTGCCAGCAGCGCAAACCTAGCGGGAAGGGGCAATGAGCAGTTCTTC. Its translation is CASSANLAGRGNEQFF.